Sequencing of this T cell receptor (beta chain) was carried out in a study of PD-1 blockade in classical Hodgkin lymphoma. In its sample, this clone was seen once. Its antigen is undetermined. Study-level findings and limits: Diversity similar to that of newly diagnosed patients was seen at baseline in complete responders.

Each patient relapsed following autologous stem cell transplantation, and prior brentuximab vedotin exposure differed. Germline V gene data show CDR1 as SNHLY and CDR2 as FYNNEI. The trim removed 7 bases at V and 4 bases at J, leaving 14 bases unmatched. This CDR3 region has 16 residues. TCRdb's table, derived via immunoSEQ multiplex PCR, lists solely in-frame clones and lacks some. The table records roughly 12,000 clones, approximately 77% of them present only once. This specimen was peripheral blood mononuclear cells (PBMCs), taken at baseline. This TCR derives from a human donor with classical Hodgkin lymphoma. The rearrangement joins TRBV2 to TRBJ2-7; TRBD2 agrees at 9 bases. In nucleotides, the CDR3 is TGTGCCAGCACCCTCTCATGGGGGCGGGGGGGTTACGAGCAGTACTTC. This gives the protein CASTLSWGRGGYEQYF.